Listed below are T cell receptor beta chains from one sample, sequenced in a study of blood T cell repertoires in COVID-19. Profiled with immunoSEQ multiplex PCR; TCRdb holds only in-frame clones, not every one. The repertoire includes 70,000 to 85,000 clones, approximately 90% of them detected once, and 4.8% sits in the top ten. Sequencing was performed on peripheral blood. The source of these receptors is a woman aged 55-70 years with active COVID-19. CDR3s include the opening cysteine and the closing phenylalanine or tryptophan. D genes are given only for firm matches.

j_gene,v_gene,d_gene,CDR3aa
TRBJ2-5,TRBV29-1,NA,CSVEDPRGETQYF
TRBJ1-2,TRBV5-5,NA,CASSPGSNYGYTF
TRBJ2-2,TRBV19,NA,CASREGANTGELFF
TRBJ1-6,TRBV2,NA,CASSGQYTNSPLHF
TRBJ2-6,TRBV24-1,TRBD1,CATSDAGQGAGGANVLTF
TRBJ2-1,TRBV19,TRBD2,CASSMTASGTVNEQFF
TRBJ1-1,TRBV3-1/TRBV3-2,NA,CASSQVRTRGLNTEAFF
TRBJ2-1,TRBV28,TRBD2,CASLLLAGVINEQFF
TRBJ2-3,TRBV21-1,NA,CASSKFLAGVPPDTQYF
TRBJ2-7,TRBV27,NA,CASGSWLYEQYF
TRBJ2-1,TRBV5-5,TRBD2,CASRTLAGSSHNEQFF
TRBJ1-6,TRBV3-1/TRBV3-2,TRBD1,CASSLGQGGGSPLHF
TRBJ2-1,TRBV5-1,TRBD2,CASSPSTSGRAEFF
TRBJ2-6,TRBV27,TRBD1,CASSITGGNSGANVLTF
TRBJ2-7,TRBV4-1,TRBD2,CASSTGTSGRTGHEQYF
TRBJ2-2,TRBV30,TRBD1,CAWRAPGTGRTGELFF
TRBJ2-7,TRBV5-1,TRBD1,CASRDRDYEQYF
TRBJ2-1,TRBV7-8,TRBD2,CASSLAVGAGLYNEQFF
TRBJ2-1,TRBV4-1,TRBD2,CASSPRVAGANEQFF
TRBJ1-5,TRBV6-5,TRBD1,CASAGGNQPQHF
TRBJ2-1,TRBV28,TRBD2,CASSLSGLAGGLRKFF
TRBJ2-5,TRBV7-2,TRBD2,CASSLALAGGGGTQYF
TRBJ2-3,TRBV12-3/TRBV12-4,NA,CASSFHEEGTQYF
TRBJ1-1,TRBV28,TRBD1,CASSSTRQGRANTEAFF
TRBJ1-1,TRBV5-3,TRBD1,CARTQAGGTVNTEAFF
TRBJ1-5,TRBV7-2,NA,CASSRTGGEPQHF
TRBJ2-7,TRBV10-3,NA,CAISHRESYEQYF
TRBJ1-1,TRBV19,NA,CASSQRGEAFF
TRBJ2-3,TRBV28,TRBD2,CASSRRLAGVGGTDTQYF
TRBJ2-1,TRBV27,TRBD2,CASSHPTSGGNEQFF
TRBJ2-7,TRBV4-1,TRBD2,CASSQDTSAGTTYEQYF
TRBJ1-6,TRBV30,TRBD1,CAWSPPQGASPLHF
TRBJ2-5,TRBV5-1,NA,CASSFGGGETQYF
TRBJ2-3,TRBV7-2,TRBD1,CASSRWTGRRTDTQYF
TRBJ1-1,TRBV30,NA,CAWSDSNTEAFF
TRBJ1-4,TRBV5-1,NA,CASSLRTATNEKLFF
TRBJ2-1,TRBV7-2,NA,CASSSTGQSYNEQFF
TRBJ1-1,TRBV5-6,NA,CASSRAGTEAFF
TRBJ2-3,TRBV5-5,NA,CASSPHPTDTQYF
TRBJ2-1,TRBV24-1,NA,CATSEGGSGPRSEQFF
TRBJ1-1,TRBV30,NA,CAWSPYSGGMDTEAFF
TRBJ1-2,TRBV4-2,TRBD1,CASSQPSRDSYGYTF
TRBJ1-1,TRBV21-1,NA,CARTTSSGTGLRTEAFF
TRBJ1-3,TRBV28,NA,CASSLYSSGSGNTIYF
TRBJ2-1,TRBV30,TRBD2,CAWSSGRVTNEQFF
TRBJ2-6,TRBV2,NA,CASGSRGSGANVLTF
TRBJ2-1,TRBV19,TRBD2,CASSKVPGGRAKHEQFF
TRBJ2-5,TRBV20-1,NA,CSARRTETQYF